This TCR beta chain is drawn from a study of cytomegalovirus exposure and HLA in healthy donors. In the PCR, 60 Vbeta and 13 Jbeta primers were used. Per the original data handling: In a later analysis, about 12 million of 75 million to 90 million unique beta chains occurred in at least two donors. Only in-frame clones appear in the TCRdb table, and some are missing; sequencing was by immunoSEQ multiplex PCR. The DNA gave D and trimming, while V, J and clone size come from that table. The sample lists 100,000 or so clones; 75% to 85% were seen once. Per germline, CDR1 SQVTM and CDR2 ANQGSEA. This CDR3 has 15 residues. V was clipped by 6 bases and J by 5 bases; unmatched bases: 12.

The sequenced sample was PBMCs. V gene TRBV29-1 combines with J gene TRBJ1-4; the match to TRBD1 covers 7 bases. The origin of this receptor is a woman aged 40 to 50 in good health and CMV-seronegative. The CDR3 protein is CSVKLTGSRNEKLFF. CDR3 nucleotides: TGCAGCGTAAAATTGACAGGGTCCCGAAATGAAAAACTGTTTTTT.